Listed here is a single T cell receptor beta chain. This specimen belongs to a study of T cell changes during pregnancy in multiple sclerosis. TCRdb's copy holds only in-frame clones and misses some; the assay was immunoSEQ multiplex PCR. This table has approximately 130,000 clones, 90% to 98% appearing once. In germline, CDR1 is SGHDT, CDR2 YYEEEE. Trimming cost V 3 bases and J 7 bases, with 14 bases left between them. The CDR3 is made up of 13 amino acids. Material: peripheral blood, obtained after pregnancy. The chain links TRBV5-6 to TRBJ2-7, with D tentatively TRBD2 (5 bases). The sequence derives from a female donor with multiple sclerosis, enrolled in a pregnancy study. CDR3 sequence (DNA): TGTGCCAGCAGCTATGCGGGCCTCAGGGAGCAGTACTTC. Amino acid sequence: CASSYAGLREQYF.